The clone carrying this T cell receptor (beta chain) appeared a few times. What it binds is not known. This sample stems from a study of T cell repertoires in cytomegalovirus infection. Trimming removed 0 bases at V and 0 bases at J, with 14 bases between. CDR3 length: 18 amino acids. Germline V gene data show CDR1 as SGHNT and CDR2 as YENEEA. TCRdb analysed the reads with MiXCR anew, one entry per CDR3 protein. Of some 500,000 distinct CDR3 sequences in the sample, 40% were seen once. The sequencing used cultured PBMCs, collected from culture after CMV antigen stimulation. The chain couples TRBV11-3 to TRBJ2-2, with D perhaps TRBD2 (5 bases). This TCR came from a human donor in good health (CMV status not recorded). Some clones in this sample may be carry-over from other donors' samples. CDR3 loop: CASSLDSVGVANTGELFF. The CDR3 nucleotides are TGTGCCAGCAGCTTAGATTCGGTGGGAGTAGCGAACACCGGGGAGCTGTTTTTT.